A selection of T cell receptor beta chains follows, all from one sample in a study of cytomegalovirus exposure and HLA in healthy donors. Sequenced by immunoSEQ multiplex PCR; TCRdb stores in-frame clones only, minus some. The sample consists of roughly 200,000 clones, roughly 85% of them appearing once. Sequenced input: PBMCs. The receptors here all came from a woman aged 50 to 60 in good health and CMV-seronegative. CDR3s include the opening cysteine and the closing phenylalanine or tryptophan. Fields, in order: CDR3 DNA, CDR3 protein, V gene, clone size, J gene, D gene. D genes are given only for firm matches. The size entry is marked missing in some rows and otherwise reads once, few, many or a size class.

CDR3 DNA: TGTGCCAGCACTCCAAGGACAGTGTCTGGAAACACCATATATTTT
CDR3 protein: CASTPRTVSGNTIYF
V gene: TRBV28
clone size: -
J gene: TRBJ1-3
D gene: -

CDR3 DNA: TGTGCCTGGAGTGATCGGCAGGGCCATGTCAATGAGCAGTTCTTC
CDR3 protein: CAWSDRQGHVNEQFF
V gene: TRBV30
clone size: -
J gene: TRBJ2-1
D gene: -

CDR3 DNA: TGTGCCAGCAGCGGGGGACTAGCGGGAGGGCAGAATGAGCAGTTCTTC
CDR3 protein: CASSGGLAGGQNEQFF
V gene: TRBV7-2
clone size: once
J gene: TRBJ2-1
D gene: TRBD2

CDR3 DNA: TGTGCCAGCAGTTTATCGAGCTCATTCGTTAGCGAGCAGTACTTC
CDR3 protein: CASSLSSSFVSEQYF
V gene: TRBV27
clone size: -
J gene: TRBJ2-7
D gene: -

CDR3 DNA: TGTGCCAGCAGCTCGACAGGGGATCCTCAGCCCCAGCATTTT
CDR3 protein: CASSSTGDPQPQHF
V gene: TRBV7-9
clone size: -
J gene: TRBJ1-5
D gene: TRBD1

CDR3 DNA: TGTGCCAGCAGCCAAGAACCAGCGGGAGGCACAGATACGCAGTATTTT
CDR3 protein: CASSQEPAGGTDTQYF
V gene: TRBV4-2
clone size: -
J gene: TRBJ2-3
D gene: TRBD2

CDR3 DNA: TGTGCCAGCAGCGTGGACAGGAGCTATGGCTACACCTTC
CDR3 protein: CASSVDRSYGYTF
V gene: TRBV9
clone size: -
J gene: TRBJ1-2
D gene: TRBD1

CDR3 DNA: TGTGCCACCAGCAGGGAGGGACAGGTTGGTCAGCCCCAGCATTTT
CDR3 protein: CATSREGQVGQPQHF
V gene: TRBV15
clone size: -
J gene: TRBJ1-5
D gene: TRBD1

CDR3 DNA: TGTGCCAGCATGGCGAGCGGGAGGTTCACCGGGGAGCTGTTTTTT
CDR3 protein: CASMASGRFTGELFF
V gene: TRBV2
clone size: -
J gene: TRBJ2-2
D gene: TRBD2

CDR3 DNA: TGTGCCAGTAGTTTAGGATCTAGCGGAATCTACAATGAGCAGTTCTTC
CDR3 protein: CASSLGSSGIYNEQFF
V gene: TRBV19
clone size: -
J gene: TRBJ2-1
D gene: TRBD2

CDR3 DNA: TGTGCCTGGAGTGTTGGAGGAGGATCCGAGCAGTACTTC
CDR3 protein: CAWSVGGGSEQYF
V gene: TRBV30
clone size: -
J gene: TRBJ2-7
D gene: -